This T cell receptor (beta chain) was identified in a study of T-cell memory formation after mild COVID-19. J was trimmed by 2 bases and V by 8 bases; bases with no gene match: 8. This CDR3 contains 15 residues. CDR1 and CDR2 (germline): SGHTA, FQGTGA. TCRdb called the 5' RACE reads again in MiXCR, with one record for every CDR3 protein. Of fewer than 50,000 distinct CDR3 sequences detected, around 12% appear once; the ten largest clones hold approximately 25%. A few counts support this clonotype. The chain combines TRBV7-3 with TRBJ2-3; 9 bases match TRBD2. This clonotype was obtained from a man younger than 35 who had mild COVID-19 (a few samples of this study predate the infection). Cell type and time point are not known. Sequencing was carried out using PBMCs or a T cell subset sorted from them (not recorded which). The CDR3 nucleotides are TGTGCCAGCTCCAAAAGCGGGGGGCTCACAGATACGCAGTATTTT. This encodes CASSKSGGLTDTQYF. Variable domain in full (rest from reference TRBV7-3 and TRBJ2-3): GAGVSQTPSNKVTEKGKYVELRCDPISGHTALYWYRQSLGQGPEFLIYFQGTGAADDSGLPNDRFFAVRPEGSVSTLKIQRTERGDSAVYLCASSKSGGLTDTQYFGPGTRLTVL.